The sequence of this TCR beta chain was determined in a study of CD8 T cells in cerebrospinal fluid in Alzheimer's disease. The wider study: Clonal expansion of CSF T cells was measured with plate-based and droplet-based single-cell sequencing. Notes on the study in general: Versus healthy subjects, Alzheimer's patients more often had clones of at least 3%.

This CDR3 spans 15 amino acids. Germline lookup yields CDR1 SGHVS and CDR2 FNYEAQ. TCRdb reprocessed the 10x single-cell sequencing reads and stores each CDR3 protein as one record, lacking DNA. In total, the table holds under 2,000 distinct CDR3 sequences. This clonotype is labeled large based on frequency. What it binds is not known. Sequencing was done on a sample of cerebrospinal fluid. The gene calls are TRBV7-6 and TRBJ2-3; TCRdb's D call, TRBD2, is unchecked because there is no DNA. The source of this sequence is a human donor with mild cognitive impairment. CDR3 in amino acids: CASSLDQRGTDTQYF. Complete variable domain (other parts from reference TRBV7-6 and TRBJ2-3): GAGVSQSPRYKVTKRGQDVALRCDPISGHVSLYWYRQALGQGPEFLTYFNYEAQQDKSGLPNDRFSAERPEGSISTLTIQRTEQRDSAMYRCASSLDQRGTDTQYFGPGTRLTVL.